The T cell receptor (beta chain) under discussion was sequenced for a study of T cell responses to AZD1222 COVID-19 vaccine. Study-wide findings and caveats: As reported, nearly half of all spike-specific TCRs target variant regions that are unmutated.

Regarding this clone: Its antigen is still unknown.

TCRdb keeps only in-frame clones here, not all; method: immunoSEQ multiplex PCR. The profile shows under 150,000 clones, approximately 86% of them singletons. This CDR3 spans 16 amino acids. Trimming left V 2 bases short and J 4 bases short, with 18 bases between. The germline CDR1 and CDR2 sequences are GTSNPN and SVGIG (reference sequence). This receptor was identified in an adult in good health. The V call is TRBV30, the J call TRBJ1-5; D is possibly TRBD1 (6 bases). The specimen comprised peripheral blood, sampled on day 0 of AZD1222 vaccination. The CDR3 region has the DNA TGTGCCTGGAGTCCTACTTGGACAGCTCCTAATCAGCCCCAGCATTTT. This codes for CAWSPTWTAPNQPQHF.